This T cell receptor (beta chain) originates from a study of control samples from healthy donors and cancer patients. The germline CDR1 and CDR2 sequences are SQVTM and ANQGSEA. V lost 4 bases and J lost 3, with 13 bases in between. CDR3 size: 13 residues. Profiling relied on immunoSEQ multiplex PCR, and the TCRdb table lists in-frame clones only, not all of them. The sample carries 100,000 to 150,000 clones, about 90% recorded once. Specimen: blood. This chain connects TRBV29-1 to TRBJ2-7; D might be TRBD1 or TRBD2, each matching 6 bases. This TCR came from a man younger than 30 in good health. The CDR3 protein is CSVVWGAHYEQYF. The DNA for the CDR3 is TGCAGCGTTGTATGGGGGGCCCACTACGAGCAGTACTTC.